These T cell receptor beta chains were read from a single sample in a study of blood T cell repertoires in COVID-19. Assay used: immunoSEQ multiplex PCR; TCRdb lists only in-frame clones, some missing. The data contain approximately 270,000 clones, approximately 83% of them seen just once; the ten biggest clones take up roughly 9.6%. Sequencing used peripheral blood. The receptors derive from a woman in her sixties or seventies with acute or convalescent COVID-19. Both conserved end residues are part of each CDR3. The D gene is left open where the match is weak. Size is omitted from some rows. Given values are once, few, many or a class for expanded clones.

abundance: NA
j_gene: TRBJ2-1
d_gene: NA
v_gene: TRBV5-1
CDR3aa: CASSFWAGEGSEQFF
CDR3nt: TGCGCCAGCAGCTTTTGGGCAGGGGAAGGGAGTGAGCAGTTCTTC

abundance: NA
j_gene: TRBJ2-2
d_gene: TRBD2
v_gene: TRBV30
CDR3aa: CAWTRGTGELFF
CDR3nt: TGTGCCTGGACGCGGGGGACCGGGGAGCTGTTTTTT

abundance: NA
j_gene: TRBJ2-1
d_gene: TRBD2
v_gene: TRBV19
CDR3aa: CASSMDTPSGGYNEQFF
CDR3nt: TGTGCCAGTAGTATGGACACTCCTAGCGGGGGTTACAATGAGCAGTTCTTC

abundance: NA
j_gene: TRBJ2-7
d_gene: TRBD1
v_gene: TRBV18
CDR3aa: CASSQGQGREQYF
CDR3nt: TGTGCCAGCTCACAAGGACAGGGGCGGGAGCAGTACTTC

abundance: many
j_gene: TRBJ1-4
d_gene: NA
v_gene: TRBV4-1
CDR3aa: CASSQLQTKGEREVKLFF
CDR3nt: TGCGCCAGCAGCCAGCTACAAACAAAGGGGGAAAGAGAAGTAAAACTGTTTTTT

abundance: NA
j_gene: TRBJ1-1
d_gene: NA
v_gene: TRBV6-5
CDR3aa: CASMTDLNTEAFF
CDR3nt: TGTGCCAGTATGACAGATTTGAACACTGAAGCTTTCTTT

abundance: NA
j_gene: TRBJ2-7
d_gene: NA
v_gene: TRBV2
CDR3aa: CASTQFRGASYEQYF
CDR3nt: TGTGCCAGCACCCAATTTCGGGGGGCCAGCTACGAGCAGTACTTC

abundance: NA
j_gene: TRBJ2-1
d_gene: TRBD1
v_gene: TRBV6-2/TRBV6-3
CDR3aa: CASSPGTAYNEQFF
CDR3nt: TGTGCCAGCAGTCCCGGGACAGCCTACAATGAGCAGTTCTTC

abundance: NA
j_gene: TRBJ2-1
d_gene: NA
v_gene: TRBV2
CDR3aa: CASSDSAASYNEQFF
CDR3nt: TGTGCCAGCAGTGATTCCGCGGCCTCCTACAATGAGCAGTTCTTC

abundance: NA
j_gene: TRBJ2-1
d_gene: TRBD1
v_gene: TRBV24-1
CDR3aa: CATDRDGEQFF
CDR3nt: TGTGCCACCGACAGGGATGGTGAGCAGTTCTTC

abundance: NA
j_gene: TRBJ2-7
d_gene: TRBD2
v_gene: TRBV3-1/TRBV3-2
CDR3aa: CASSQRGSGAEQYF
CDR3nt: TGTGCCAGCAGCCAAAGGGGTAGCGGGGCCGAGCAGTACTTC

abundance: NA
j_gene: TRBJ1-6
d_gene: NA
v_gene: TRBV6-5
CDR3aa: CASSYSGSSYNSPLHF
CDR3nt: TGTGCCAGCAGTTACTCGGGGAGCTCCTATAATTCACCCCTCCACTTT

abundance: NA
j_gene: TRBJ2-7
d_gene: TRBD1
v_gene: TRBV6-6
CDR3aa: CASRRTGGRADEQYF
CDR3nt: TGTGCCAGCAGGAGAACAGGGGGCCGGGCGGACGAGCAGTACTTC

abundance: NA
j_gene: TRBJ2-2
d_gene: NA
v_gene: TRBV7-9
CDR3aa: CASSRAQGNTGELFF
CDR3nt: TGTGCCAGCAGCCGGGCTCAGGGGAACACCGGGGAGCTGTTTTTT

abundance: NA
j_gene: TRBJ2-1
d_gene: TRBD2
v_gene: TRBV19
CDR3aa: CASGLADSREQFF
CDR3nt: TGTGCCAGCGGACTAGCGGATTCTCGAGAGCAGTTCTTC

abundance: NA
j_gene: TRBJ2-7
d_gene: NA
v_gene: TRBV2
CDR3aa: CASKGRQFYEQYF
CDR3nt: TGTGCCAGCAAGGGGCGACAGTTCTACGAGCAGTACTTC

abundance: NA
j_gene: TRBJ1-5
d_gene: NA
v_gene: TRBV6-5
CDR3aa: CASTLEGVSNQPQHF
CDR3nt: TGTGCCAGCACATTGGAAGGGGTTAGCAATCAGCCCCAGCATTTT

abundance: NA
j_gene: TRBJ2-3
d_gene: NA
v_gene: TRBV5-1
CDR3aa: CASSLTSRTDTQYF
CDR3nt: TGCGCCAGCAGCTTAACTTCCCGCACAGATACGCAGTATTTT

abundance: NA
j_gene: TRBJ2-2
d_gene: TRBD1
v_gene: TRBV2
CDR3aa: CASGTGLVRELFF
CDR3nt: TGTGCCAGCGGGACAGGGTTAGTCAGGGAGCTGTTTTTT

abundance: NA
j_gene: TRBJ2-1
d_gene: TRBD2
v_gene: TRBV4-2
CDR3aa: CASRTSGGTDYNEQFF
CDR3nt: TGTGCCAGCAGGACTAGCGGGGGGACCGACTACAATGAGCAGTTCTTC

abundance: NA
j_gene: TRBJ1-1
d_gene: TRBD1
v_gene: TRBV2
CDR3aa: CASSGGRGRVKTEAFF
CDR3nt: TGTGCCAGCAGTGGGGGCAGGGGGCGCGTGAAGACTGAAGCTTTCTTT

abundance: NA
j_gene: TRBJ2-5
d_gene: NA
v_gene: TRBV10-1
CDR3aa: CASSGGVGRQETQYF
CDR3nt: TGCGCCAGCAGTGGGGGGGTAGGGCGCCAAGAGACCCAGTACTTC

abundance: NA
j_gene: TRBJ1-6
d_gene: TRBD1
v_gene: TRBV10-3
CDR3aa: CAISEATGANSPLHF
CDR3nt: TGTGCCATCAGTGAGGCGACAGGGGCGAATTCACCCCTCCACTTT

abundance: few
j_gene: TRBJ1-3
d_gene: TRBD1
v_gene: TRBV9
CDR3aa: CASTPTGMGNTIYF
CDR3nt: TGTGCCAGCACCCCGACAGGGATGGGAAACACCATATATTTT

abundance: NA
j_gene: TRBJ1-3
d_gene: NA
v_gene: TRBV2
CDR3aa: CASSDRAGNTIYF
CDR3nt: TGTGCCAGCAGTGACAGGGCAGGAAACACCATATATTTT

abundance: once
j_gene: TRBJ2-5
d_gene: NA
v_gene: TRBV4-1
CDR3aa: CASSQFGGGETQYF
CDR3nt: TGCGCCAGCAGCCAATTCGGTGGAGGAGAGACCCAGTACTTC

abundance: NA
j_gene: TRBJ1-2
d_gene: NA
v_gene: TRBV19
CDR3aa: CASSIGPRTVHYGYTF
CDR3nt: TGTGCCAGTAGTATAGGGCCCCGGACAGTGCACTATGGCTACACCTTC

abundance: NA
j_gene: TRBJ2-5
d_gene: NA
v_gene: TRBV9
CDR3aa: CASSVDLVPQETQYF
CDR3nt: TGTGCCAGCAGCGTAGATCTAGTCCCTCAAGAGACCCAGTACTTC

abundance: NA
j_gene: TRBJ1-5
d_gene: NA
v_gene: TRBV3-1/TRBV3-2
CDR3aa: CASSQIADQPQHF
CDR3nt: TGTGCCAGCAGCCAAATCGCGGATCAGCCCCAGCATTTT

abundance: NA
j_gene: TRBJ1-2
d_gene: NA
v_gene: TRBV11-2
CDR3aa: CASSLGQDGLFGGYTF
CDR3nt: TGTGCCAGCAGCTTAGGACAGGACGGGCTGTTTGGTGGCTACACCTTC

abundance: NA
j_gene: TRBJ2-7
d_gene: TRBD1
v_gene: TRBV30
CDR3aa: CAWSLGAGGYEQYF
CDR3nt: TGTGCCTGGAGTCTCGGGGCAGGGGGATACGAGCAGTACTTC

abundance: once
j_gene: TRBJ1-1
d_gene: NA
v_gene: TRBV12-1
CDR3aa: CASKTAGTEVVNTEAFF
CDR3nt: TGTGCCAGCAAAACAGCCGGGACAGAGGTTGTGAACACTGAAGCTTTCTTT

abundance: few
j_gene: TRBJ1-2
d_gene: NA
v_gene: TRBV6-6
CDR3aa: CASQRVSNYGYTF
CDR3nt: TGTGCCAGCCAACGGGTCTCTAACTATGGCTACACCTTC

abundance: NA
j_gene: TRBJ2-1
d_gene: TRBD2
v_gene: TRBV3-1/TRBV3-2
CDR3aa: CASSPGSGGTHNEQFF
CDR3nt: TGTGCCAGCAGCCCAGGTAGCGGGGGAACCCACAATGAGCAGTTCTTC

abundance: once
j_gene: TRBJ2-3
d_gene: NA
v_gene: TRBV28
CDR3aa: CASSFGGYGTDTQYF
CDR3nt: TGTGCCAGCAGTTTTGGGGGGTATGGGACAGATACGCAGTATTTT

abundance: once
j_gene: TRBJ1-2
d_gene: NA
v_gene: TRBV29-1
CDR3aa: CSVAGLLHGYTF
CDR3nt: TGCAGCGTTGCCGGACTATTGCATGGCTACACCTTC

abundance: NA
j_gene: TRBJ1-2
d_gene: NA
v_gene: TRBV5-6
CDR3aa: CASSLGQNYGYTF
CDR3nt: TGTGCCAGCAGCTTGGGACAGAACTATGGCTACACCTTC

abundance: NA
j_gene: TRBJ1-2
d_gene: NA
v_gene: TRBV7-3
CDR3aa: CASSPSAGDSYGYTF
CDR3nt: TGTGCCAGCAGTCCGAGCGCCGGGGATTCCTATGGCTACACCTTC

abundance: NA
j_gene: TRBJ1-1
d_gene: NA
v_gene: TRBV3-1/TRBV3-2
CDR3aa: CASSQGGRVEAFF
CDR3nt: TGTGCCAGCAGCCAAGGCGGGAGGGTGGAAGCTTTCTTT

abundance: once
j_gene: TRBJ1-4
d_gene: NA
v_gene: TRBV4-1
CDR3aa: CASSHGARGAYEKLFF
CDR3nt: TGCGCCAGCAGCCATGGTGCCAGGGGAGCCTATGAAAAACTGTTTTTT

abundance: few
j_gene: TRBJ1-1
d_gene: NA
v_gene: TRBV25-1
CDR3aa: CASTVQGGTEAFF
CDR3nt: TGTGCCAGCACGGTACAGGGCGGGACTGAAGCTTTCTTT

abundance: NA
j_gene: TRBJ2-7
d_gene: TRBD1
v_gene: TRBV7-8
CDR3aa: CASSSLSGTGTPYEQYF
CDR3nt: TGTGCCAGCAGCTCACTCTCCGGGACAGGTACTCCCTACGAGCAGTACTTC

abundance: NA
j_gene: TRBJ2-5
d_gene: TRBD2
v_gene: TRBV11-3
CDR3aa: CASSLGAGVETQYF
CDR3nt: TGTGCCAGCAGCTTAGGAGCGGGGGTAGAGACCCAGTACTTC

abundance: NA
j_gene: TRBJ1-3
d_gene: TRBD1
v_gene: TRBV19
CDR3aa: CASSISATGYGNTIYF
CDR3nt: TGTGCCAGTAGTATCTCAGCGACAGGGTACGGAAACACCATATATTTT

abundance: NA
j_gene: TRBJ1-4
d_gene: TRBD1
v_gene: TRBV5-1
CDR3aa: CASSGQGALSHEKLFF
CDR3nt: TGCGCCAGCAGCGGACAGGGGGCACTATCCCATGAAAAACTGTTTTTT

abundance: once
j_gene: TRBJ2-1
d_gene: NA
v_gene: TRBV2
CDR3aa: CASTDGTYYNEQFF
CDR3nt: TGTGCCAGCACCGACGGGACTTACTACAATGAGCAGTTCTTC

abundance: NA
j_gene: TRBJ2-3
d_gene: NA
v_gene: TRBV6-5
CDR3aa: CASSLGGVSTDTQYF
CDR3nt: TGTGCCAGCAGTTTAGGGGGGGTGAGCACAGATACGCAGTATTTT

abundance: once
j_gene: TRBJ2-7
d_gene: TRBD1
v_gene: TRBV6-5
CDR3aa: CASSSAQGASYEQYF
CDR3nt: TGTGCCAGCAGTTCAGCGCAGGGGGCCTCCTACGAGCAGTACTTC

abundance: NA
j_gene: TRBJ2-7
d_gene: NA
v_gene: TRBV7-3
CDR3aa: CASSLTGGYEQYF
CDR3nt: TGTGCCAGCAGCTTAACAGGGGGCTACGAGCAGTACTTC

abundance: once
j_gene: TRBJ2-3
d_gene: TRBD1
v_gene: TRBV2
CDR3aa: CASSEALQGNTQYF
CDR3nt: TGTGCCAGCAGTGAAGCCCTACAGGGGAATACGCAGTATTTT

abundance: NA
j_gene: TRBJ2-3
d_gene: NA
v_gene: TRBV27
CDR3aa: CASSLSRGRTQYF
CDR3nt: TGTGCCAGCAGTTTATCGAGAGGAAGAACGCAGTATTTT

abundance: NA
j_gene: TRBJ1-6
d_gene: NA
v_gene: TRBV10-3
CDR3aa: CAISDRGDSPLHF
CDR3nt: TGTGCCATCAGTGACAGGGGAGACTCACCCCTCCACTTT

abundance: NA
j_gene: TRBJ1-4
d_gene: NA
v_gene: TRBV5-1
CDR3aa: CASSVLGTNEKLFF
CDR3nt: TGCGCCAGCAGCGTTTTGGGCACTAATGAAAAACTGTTTTTT

abundance: NA
j_gene: TRBJ1-1
d_gene: TRBD1
v_gene: TRBV29-1
CDR3aa: CMGDRNTEAFF
CDR3nt: TGCATGGGGGACAGGAACACTGAAGCTTTCTTT

abundance: NA
j_gene: TRBJ2-4
d_gene: NA
v_gene: TRBV5-5
CDR3aa: CASSLVGRTKNIQYF
CDR3nt: TGTGCCAGCAGCTTGGTGGGCCGAACGAAAAACATTCAGTACTTC